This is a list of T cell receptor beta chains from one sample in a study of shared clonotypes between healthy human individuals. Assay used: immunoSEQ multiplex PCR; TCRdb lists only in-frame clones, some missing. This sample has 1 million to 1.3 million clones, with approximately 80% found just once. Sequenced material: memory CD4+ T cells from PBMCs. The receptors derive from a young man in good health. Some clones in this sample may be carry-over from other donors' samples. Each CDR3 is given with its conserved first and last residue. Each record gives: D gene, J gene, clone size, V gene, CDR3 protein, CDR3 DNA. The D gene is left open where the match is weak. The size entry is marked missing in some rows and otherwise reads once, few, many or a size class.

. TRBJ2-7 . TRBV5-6 CASSFSGTRYEQYF TGTGCCAGCAGCTTTTCCGGGACACGCTACGAGCAGTACTTC
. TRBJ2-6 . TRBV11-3 CASSLRGSGANVLTF TGTGCCAGCAGCTTACGAGGGTCTGGGGCCAACGTCCTGACTTTC
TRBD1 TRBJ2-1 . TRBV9 CASSVGVGTGSLQFF TGTGCCAGCAGCGTAGGAGTTGGGACAGGGTCTTTGCAGTTCTTC
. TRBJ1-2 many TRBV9 CASSVELGGLFF TGTGCCAGCAGCGTAGAATTGGGGGGCTTATTCTTC
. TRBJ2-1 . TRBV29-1 CSSPGGQLYNEQFF TGCAGCTCCCCGGGGGGACAGCTATACAATGAGCAGTTCTTC
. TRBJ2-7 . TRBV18 CASSLSGTPQGEQYF TGTGCCAGCTCACTCTCCGGGACTCCTCAGGGTGAGCAGTACTTC
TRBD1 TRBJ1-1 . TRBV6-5 CASSLRQGEAFF TGTGCCAGCAGCCTCCGACAGGGTGAAGCTTTCTTT
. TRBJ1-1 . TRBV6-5 CASSSAMNTEAFF TGTGCCAGCAGTTCAGCTATGAACACTGAAGCTTTCTTT
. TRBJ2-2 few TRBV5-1 CASSLVMNTGELFF TGCGCCAGCAGCTTGGTCATGAACACCGGGGAGCTGTTTTTT
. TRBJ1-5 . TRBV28 CSSGGWGNQPQHF TGTTCTAGCGGCGGCTGGGGCAATCAGCCCCAGCATTTT
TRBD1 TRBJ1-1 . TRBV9 CASSTSTGGASEAFF TGTGCCAGCAGCACCAGTACAGGGGGCGCCTCTGAAGCTTTCTTT
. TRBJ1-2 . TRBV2 CASSDQVNYGYTF TGTGCCAGCAGTGATCAGGTCAACTATGGCTACACCTTC
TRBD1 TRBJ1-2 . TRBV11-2 CASSLGDSLYTF TGTGCCAGCAGCTTAGGGGACAGCCTCTACACCTTC
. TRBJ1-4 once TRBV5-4 CASSFDAATNEKLFF TGTGCCAGCAGCTTCGACGCTGCAACTAATGAAAAACTGTTTTTT
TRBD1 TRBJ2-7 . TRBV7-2 CASSLPGHQGVEQYF TGTGCCAGCAGCTTACCTGGCCACCAGGGGGTCGAGCAGTACTTC
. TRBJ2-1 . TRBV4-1 CASSQEFVDEQFF TGCGCCAGCAGCCAAGAATTTGTCGATGAGCAGTTCTTC
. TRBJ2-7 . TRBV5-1 CASASSVEQYF TGCGCCAGCGCGTCGAGTGTCGAGCAGTACTTC
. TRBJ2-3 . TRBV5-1 CASSLFGYGGDTQYF TGCGCCAGCAGCTTGTTTGGCTACGGGGGAGATACGCAGTATTTT
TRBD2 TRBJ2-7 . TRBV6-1 CASSLGEGLYEQYF TGTGCCAGCAGCCTGGGGGAGGGCCTTTACGAGCAGTACTTC
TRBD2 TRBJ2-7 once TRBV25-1 CASSPNPGGEALYEQYF TGTGCCAGCAGTCCCAACCCCGGGGGGGAAGCTCTCTACGAGCAGTACTTC
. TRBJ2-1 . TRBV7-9 CASSLAASGVLSYNEQFF TGTGCCAGCAGCTTAGCGGCGTCCGGGGTTTTATCCTACAATGAGCAGTTCTTC
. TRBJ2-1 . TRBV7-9 CASSSRDFSYNEQFF TGTGCCAGCAGCTCCCGGGACTTCTCCTACAATGAGCAGTTCTTC
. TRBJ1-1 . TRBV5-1 CASSLVGGHGTEAFF TGCGCCAGCAGCTTGGTGGGGGGGCACGGCACTGAAGCTTTCTTT
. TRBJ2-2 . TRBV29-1 CSVYTQGPGELFF TGCAGCGTTTACACGCAGGGACCCGGGGAGCTGTTTTTT
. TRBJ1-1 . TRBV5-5 CASSYRPGTPNTEAFF TGTGCCAGCAGCTACCGCCCCGGGACACCTAACACTGAAGCTTTCTTT
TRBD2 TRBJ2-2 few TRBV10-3 CAISPRGLAGSNTGELFF TGTGCCATCAGTCCCCGGGGACTAGCGGGGTCGAACACCGGGGAGCTGTTTTTT
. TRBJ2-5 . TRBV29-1 CSVGGRVRETQYF TGCAGCGTTGGGGGCCGGGTGCGAGAGACCCAGTACTTC
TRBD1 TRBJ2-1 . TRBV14 CASSQLRGQPADEQFF TGTGCCAGCAGCCAGCTAAGGGGGCAGCCCGCCGATGAGCAGTTCTTC
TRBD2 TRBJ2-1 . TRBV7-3 CASSLTQLAGGYNEQFF TGTGCCAGCAGCTTAACCCAACTAGCGGGAGGGTACAATGAGCAGTTCTTC
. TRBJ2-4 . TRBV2 CASSVGRLAKNIQYF TGTGCCAGCAGTGTTGGCAGACTAGCCAAAAACATTCAGTACTTC
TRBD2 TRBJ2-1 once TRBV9 CASSSHAGGGSNEQFF TGTGCCAGCAGCTCCCATGCGGGAGGGGGTTCCAATGAGCAGTTCTTC
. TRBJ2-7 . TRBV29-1 CSVPGWDVYEQYF TGCAGCGTTCCGGGGTGGGATGTGTACGAGCAGTACTTC
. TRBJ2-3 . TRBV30 CAWMRGRSTDTQYF TGTGCCTGGATGAGGGGGAGAAGCACAGATACGCAGTATTTT
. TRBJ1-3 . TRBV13 CASSSWGGGNTIYF TGTGCCAGCAGCTCTTGGGGAGGTGGAAACACCATATATTTT
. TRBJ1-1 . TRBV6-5 CASRPAGYKIEAFF TGTGCCAGCAGACCTGCAGGGTACAAGATTGAAGCTTTCTTT
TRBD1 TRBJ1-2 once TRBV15 CATSRGQANYGYTF TGTGCCACCAGCAGGGGACAGGCCAACTATGGCTACACCTTC
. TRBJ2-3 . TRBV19 CASSHGLSRPLSTDTQYF TGTGCCAGTAGCCATGGACTATCACGTCCCCTTAGCACAGATACGCAGTATTTT
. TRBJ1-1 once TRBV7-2 CASSYERVAEAFF TGTGCCAGCAGCTATGAGCGGGTCGCTGAAGCTTTCTTT
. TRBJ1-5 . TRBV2 CASSDRGDQPQHF TGTGCCAGCAGTGATAGGGGGGATCAGCCCCAGCATTTT
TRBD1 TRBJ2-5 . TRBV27 CASSPQGTGETQYF TGTGCCAGCAGCCCCCAAGGGACAGGGGAGACCCAGTACTTC
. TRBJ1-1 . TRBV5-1 CASSPWGGDTEAFF TGCGCCAGCAGCCCTTGGGGAGGGGACACTGAAGCTTTCTTT